This passage covers 32 T cell receptor beta chains from one sample sequenced in a study of beta chain features in type 1 diabetes. The entirety of the isolated RNA underwent reverse transcription, so expressed TCRB transcripts were sequenced. TCRdb keeps only in-frame clones here, not all; method: immunoSEQ multiplex PCR. The top ten hold around 0.037% of the sample, which has roughly 230,000 clones, over 9.5% seen once. Sequencing used naive CD4+ T cells from blood. Every receptor here comes from a woman aged 18-30 years in good health.

The rearrangement uses TRBV11-2 and TRBJ1-1; D gene ambiguous. Germline V gene data show CDR1 as SGHAT and CDR2 as FQNNGV. The CDR3 is made up of 11 amino acids. V gave up 3 bases and J gave up 4 bases, with 3 bases separating them. The CDR3 sequence: CASSFRTEAFF. The CDR3 region has the DNA TGTGCCAGCAGCTTCCGCACTGAAGCTTTCTTT.

This chain links TRBV5-1 with TRBJ2-1; D may be TRBD1 (6 bases). Looked up from germline, CDR1 is SGHRS and CDR2 is YFSETQ. Trimming took 1 base from V and 8 from J, leaving 10 bases between them. CDR3 size: 13 residues. CDR3 nucleotides: TGCGCCAGCAGCTTGACAGGGTACGATGAGCAGTTCTTC. Translation gives CASSLTGYDEQFF.

The chain carries TRBV9 and TRBJ1-4; TRBD1 might be the D (5 bases). The CDR3 has 15 residues. V lost 4 bases to trimming and J lost 8 bases, with 18 bases between them. CDR1 and CDR2 from the germline V gene are SGDLS and YYNGEE. The CDR3 nucleotides read TGTGCCAGCAGCCCACTGGGGGGATATGAGGAAAAACTGTTTTTT. Residues: CASSPLGGYEEKLFF.

The rearrangement links TRBV5-6 to TRBJ2-1; 11 bases are a match to TRBD2. Germline V gene sequence: CDR1 SGHDT, CDR2 YYEEEE. V lost 4 bases to trimming and J lost 4 bases; unmatched junction nucleotides: 4. This CDR3 spans 15 amino acids. The CDR3 reads CASSRGLADYNEQFF. The CDR3 nucleotides read TGTGCCAGCAGCAGGGGACTAGCGGATTACAATGAGCAGTTCTTC.

The rearrangement uses TRBV10-3 and TRBJ2-3, with a tentative D call TRBD2 (6 bases). CDR3 length: 14 residues. The V and J ends lost 1 base and 5 bases respectively, with 10 bases between them. Per the germline V gene, CDR1 is ENHRY and CDR2 is SYGVKD. In DNA, the CDR3 is TGTGCCATCAGTGAGTGGCGGGGTGAAGATACGCAGTATTTT. This encodes CAISEWRGEDTQYF.

This chain links TRBV30 with TRBJ1-1, with 9 bases matching TRBD1. The V gene's germline CDR1 is GTSNPN and CDR2 SVGIG (reference sequence). The junction had 4 bases not matched to a gene; V was cut back by 5 bases and J by 0 bases. The CDR3 has 14 residues. CDR3 loop: CAWGTGMMNTEAFF. The CDR3 DNA is TGTGCCTGGGGGACAGGGATGATGAACACTGAAGCTTTCTTT.

The chain joins TRBV19 to TRBJ1-2; D is perhaps TRBD1 (5 bases). V shed 1 base and J shed 1 base, with 7 bases lying between them. Germline-derived CDR1 and CDR2 are LNHDA and SQIVND (reference sequence). The CDR3 has 14 residues. CDR3 coding DNA: TGTGCCAGTAGTATAGGCGACAGTAACTATGGCTACACCTTC. Its translation: CASSIGDSNYGYTF.

Note on this clone: Other DNA sequences within the sample encode an identical CDR3. This chain links TRBV9 with TRBJ2-7; unclear D gene. V dropped 0 bases and J dropped 0 bases, with 7 bases sitting between them. The CDR3 contains 14 residues. CDR1 SGDLS and CDR2 YYNGEE come from the germline V gene. The CDR3 loop is CASSVGGSSYEQYF. CDR3 coding DNA: TGTGCCAGCAGCGTAGGCGGAAGCTCCTACGAGCAGTACTTC.

This clone occurred a few times. The gene calls are TRBV29-1 and TRBJ2-2; 9 nucleotides agree with TRBD1. The CDR3 has 14 residues. J gave up 7 bases and V 4 bases, and 7 bases lay outside the gene matches. Germline CDR1 and CDR2: SQVTM and ANQGSEA. CDR3 protein: CSVVGTGNLGELFF. CDR3 bases: TGCAGCGTTGTGGGGACAGGGAATCTCGGGGAGCTGTTTTTT.

CDR3 sequence reads: CASGMLGQGPTFNYGYTF. CDR3 bases: TGTGCCAGCGGAATGCTCGGACAGGGGCCCACCTTTAACTATGGCTACACCTTC. The V and J genes are TRBV5-6 and TRBJ1-2; 9 bases are a match to TRBD1. This CDR3 has 18 residues. Germline loops: CDR1 SGHDT, CDR2 YYEEEE. The ends lost 7 bases at V and 1 base at J; junction bases unmatched: 17.

This clone has only a few counts. V gene TRBV14 combines with J gene TRBJ2-3; D not certain. V was clipped by 3 bases and J by 9 bases, with 7 bases between them. This CDR3 comprises 11 residues. The germline gives CDR1 SGHDN, CDR2 FVKESK. In DNA form, the CDR3 reads TGTGCCAGCAGCCAGGCGGAAACGCAGTATTTT. Protein product: CASSQAETQYF.

The chain has TRBV7-9 and TRBJ2-5; D may be TRBD1 (5 bases). This CDR3 has 11 amino acids. The V end lost 7 bases, the J end lost 4 bases, and 7 bases lay between the germline ends. Germline loops: CDR1 SEHNR, CDR2 FQNEAQ (reference sequence). CDR3 residues: CASTTGETQYF. The CDR3 DNA reads as TGTGCCAGCACCACAGGAGAGACCCAGTACTTC.

The chain is built from TRBV19 and TRBJ2-2; 9 bases map to TRBD1. The CDR3 is 14 residues long. Trimming took 9 bases from V and 0 from J; bases not matched to a gene: 2. The germline V gene encodes CDR1 LNHDA and CDR2 SQIVND (reference sequence). The CDR3 region is CASGTGPNTGELFF. The CDR3 DNA reads TGTGCCAGCGGGACAGGGCCGAACACCGGGGAGCTGTTTTTT.

This clone was counted a few times. The rearrangement joins TRBV19 to TRBJ1-3, with 7 bases identical to TRBD1. The length of the CDR3 is 15 residues. The junction had 5 bases not matched to a gene; V was cut back by 6 bases and J by 0 bases. Germline values: CDR1 LNHDA, CDR2 SQIVND (reference sequence). CDR3 sequence: CASSVTGDSGNTIYF. For the CDR3, the DNA is TGTGCCAGTAGCGTCACAGGGGACTCTGGAAACACCATATATTTT.

The J gene is TRBJ2-5, the V gene TRBV7-2; D remains unclear. There are 13 residues in the CDR3. Germline assignment: CDR1 SGHTA and CDR2 FQGNSA. Trimming removed 1 base at V and 5 bases at J, with 8 bases between. The CDR3 DNA is TGTGCCAGCAGCTTAGACCCCTACGAGACCCAGTACTTC. It codes for CASSLDPYETQYF. Together with reference TRBV7-2 and TRBJ2-5, the CDR3 gives the full variable domain: GAGVSQSPSNKVTEKGKDVELRCDPISGHTALYWYRQSLGQGLEFLIYFQGNSAPDKSGLPSDRFSAERTGGSVSTLTIQRTQQEDSAVYLCASSLDPYETQYFGPGTRLLVL.

This clone was observed a few times. The gene calls are TRBV2 and TRBJ1-5; TRBD1 matches at 10 bases. The V and J ends lost 6 bases and 7 bases, in that order; junction bases with no gene match: 9. The germline CDR1 and CDR2 sequences are SNHLY and FYNNEI. The CDR3 has 15 residues. Written as DNA, the CDR3 is TGTGCCAGCAGCCTCGACAGGGGGCAAGGGCAGCCCCAGCATTTT. Its protein product is CASSLDRGQGQPQHF.

V gene TRBV14 combines with J gene TRBJ1-1; 8 nucleotides match TRBD1. Germline V CDR1 and CDR2: SGHDN, FVKESK. The CDR3 runs to 15 residues. Trimming at V came to 5 bases and at J to 3 bases, leaving 8 bases not matched to a gene. The CDR3 bases are TGTGCCAGCAGCTTACGGACAGGGAGGTACACTGAAGCTTTCTTT. It is translated as CASSLRTGRYTEAFF.

This clone came up a few times. This chain connects TRBV20-1 to TRBJ1-1; D is undetermined. Deletions cut 6 bases from V and 5 bases from J, with 10 bases between. The CDR3 is 11 residues long. Germline CDR1 and CDR2: DFQATT and SNEGSKA (reference sequence). Written as DNA, the CDR3 is TGCAGTGCAATCGGCAGGACTGAAGCTTTCTTT. Residues: CSAIGRTEAFF.

The J gene is TRBJ1-2, the V gene TRBV28; 7 bases fit TRBD1. Germline assignment: CDR1 MDHEN and CDR2 SYDVKM. V was clipped by 4 bases and J by 8 bases; unmatched bases: 7. This CDR3 comprises 13 residues. CDR3 sequence: CASSYRGTGGYTF. CDR3 DNA sequence: TGTGCCAGCAGTTACAGGGGAACGGGGGGCTACACCTTC.

In its sample, this clone was seen many times. V is TRBV9 and J is TRBJ2-7; 9 positions agree with TRBD1. This CDR3 is 14 amino acids long. V gave up 4 bases and J gave up 3 bases; unmatched junction bases: 5. Germline CDR1 is SGDLS and CDR2 is YYNGEE. This chain's CDR3 is CASSTGQGNYEQYF. The CDR3 DNA follows: TGTGCCAGCAGCACCGGACAGGGGAACTACGAGCAGTACTTC.

This clone was observed a handful of times. The CDR3 coding sequence is TGTGCCAGCAGTTTATCACCACGGGGGGGAAGCACAGATACGCAGTATTTT. Residues: CASSLSPRGGSTDTQYF. This chain connects TRBV27 to TRBJ2-3; 8 bases match TRBD2. The junction had 5 bases not matched to a gene; V was cut back by 0 bases and J by 0 bases. The V gene's germline CDR1 is MNHEY and CDR2 SMNVEV (reference sequence). The CDR3 has 17 amino acids.

The chain is built from TRBV7-2 and TRBJ2-7; a weak D match, TRBD2 (6 bases). V lost 1 base and J 3 bases, leaving 13 bases between the germline ends. Germline V lookup: CDR1 SGHTA, CDR2 FQGNSA. There are 15 residues in the CDR3. The DNA of the CDR3 is TGTGCCAGCAGCTTAGAAATAACGGGAGTCTACGAGCAGTACTTC. This sequence encodes CASSLEITGVYEQYF. Looking up the rest from reference TRBV7-2 and TRBJ2-7 gives the full variable domain: GAGVSQSPSNKVTEKGKDVELRCDPISGHTALYWYRQSLGQGLEFLIYFQGNSAPDKSGLPSDRFSAERTGGSVSTLTIQRTQQEDSAVYLCASSLEITGVYEQYFGPGTRLTVT.

The chain joins TRBV5-1 to TRBJ2-2, with 8 positions matching TRBD1. V shed 4 bases and J 4 bases; nucleotides not matched to a gene: 9. The CDR3 runs to 16 residues. CDR1 is SGHRS and CDR2 is YFSETQ in the germline V gene. The CDR3 sequence: CASSPGQGMTTGELFF. CDR3 coding DNA: TGCGCCAGCAGCCCTGGACAGGGTATGACCACCGGGGAGCTGTTTTTT.

This clone was counted between two and nine times. V gene TRBV30 combines with J gene TRBJ1-2; a possible D gene is TRBD1 (5 bases). The CDR3 loop spans 16 amino acids. V was trimmed by 2 bases and J by 0 bases, leaving 16 bases between them. Germline lookup yields CDR1 GTSNPN and CDR2 SVGIG (reference sequence). In DNA, the CDR3 is TGTGCCTGGAGTTTCCTCGACAGACGAGCTAACTATGGCTACACCTTC. This encodes CAWSFLDRRANYGYTF.

This chain uses TRBV21-1 with TRBJ2-2; the table's D call of TRBD2 was not tested on the DNA. TRBV21-1 is a recognized pseudogene. The CDR3 runs 12 residues. CDR3 nucleotides: TGTGCCAAAATTCCGGGCACCGGGGAGCTGTTTTTT. This encodes CAKIPGTGELFF.

The chain uses TRBV5-1 and TRBJ2-7; TRBD1 matches at 9 bases. V was pared by 0 bases and J by 2 bases, with 6 bases of the junction left unmatched. The CDR3 consists of 16 residues. Per germline, CDR1 SGHRS and CDR2 YFSETQ. In DNA form, the CDR3 reads TGCGCCAGCAGCTTGGCCCCCGGGACAGGGCCCTACGAGCAGTACTTC. It codes for CASSLAPGTGPYEQYF.

The chain has TRBV19 and TRBJ2-1; D remains unclear. V shed 4 bases and J shed 5 bases, with 21 bases lying between them. Germline CDR1 is LNHDA and CDR2 is SQIVND (reference sequence). The CDR3 has 17 amino acids. For the CDR3, the DNA is TGTGCCAGTAGTACCCCCATCTCTGGGCCATTCGACAATGAGCAGTTCTTC. Residues: CASSTPISGPFDNEQFF.

J is TRBJ2-5 and V is TRBV5-1; D remains ambiguous. The CDR3 length is 13 residues. CDR1 and CDR2 (germline): SGHRS, YFSETQ. Trimming left V 5 bases short and J 1 base short, with 9 bases between. The CDR3 DNA reads as TGCGCCAGCAGGCAAATACTCCAAGAGACCCAGTACTTC. Translating it yields CASRQILQETQYF.

V usage is TRBV5-6 and J usage is TRBJ1-5, with D uncertain. Trimming stripped 3 bases from V and 7 bases from J, with 14 bases between. The CDR3 totals 14 residues. Germline V gene sequence: CDR1 SGHDT, CDR2 YYEEEE. The CDR3 DNA reads TGTGCCAGCAGCTCACAGACCTCCCAGCAGCCCCAGCATTTT. Translating gives CASSSQTSQQPQHF.

The chain carries TRBV29-1 and TRBJ1-2; D might be TRBD1 (6 bases). Germline V gene sequence: CDR1 SQVTM, CDR2 ANQGSEA. There are 13 residues in the CDR3. Deletions cut 6 bases from V and 0 bases from J, with 11 bases between. Written as DNA, the CDR3 is TGCAGCGTGGGACATCAGTCTAACTATGGCTACACCTTC. As protein: CSVGHQSNYGYTF. Full variable domain (outside the CDR3, taken from reference TRBV29-1 and TRBJ1-2): SAVISQKPSRDICQRGTSLTIQCQVDSQVTMMFWYRQQPGQSLTLIATANQGSEATYESGFVIDKFPISRPNLTFSTLTVSNMSPEDSSIYLCSVGHQSNYGYTFGSGTRLTVV.

This chain uses TRBV2 with TRBJ1-1; 9 positions agree with TRBD1. V trimming: 5 bases; J trimming: 1 base; junction bases outside the gene matches: 5. The CDR3 runs to 15 residues. The germline V gene encodes CDR1 SNHLY and CDR2 FYNNEI. CDR3 sequence: CASSPQGARNTEAFF. The CDR3, as DNA: TGTGCCAGCAGTCCACAGGGGGCGCGGAACACTGAAGCTTTCTTT.

This clone was counted only a few times. The chain has TRBV30 and TRBJ1-6, with 9 bases that match TRBD1. V dropped 4 bases and J dropped 9; count of bases not matched to a gene: 7. The CDR3 covers 14 residues. The germline V gene encodes CDR1 GTSNPN and CDR2 SVGIG (reference sequence). The CDR3 DNA sequence: TGTGCCTGGACTAGGGACAGGGCGGGTTCACCCCTCCACTTT. It translates to CAWTRDRAGSPLHF.